These T cell receptor beta chains were read from a single sample in a study of CXCR3-negative and CXCR3-positive naive CD8 T cells. For each CDR3 protein, TCRdb gives one entry from its re-call of the 5' RACE reads, without DNA. The listing contains 80,000 to 100,000 distinct CDR3 sequences. The sequenced sample consisted of naive CXCR3+ CD8+ T cells from blood. These receptors were obtained from a human donor in good health. Some clones in this sample may be carry-over from other donors' samples. Each CDR3 is given with its conserved first and last residue.

V gene	J gene	CDR3 protein
TRBV20-1	TRBJ2-5	CSARAGGGPETQYF
TRBV19	TRBJ1-2	CATPDSRRRDGYTF
TRBV28	TRBJ1-4	CASSLLGTSREKLFF
TRBV7-8	TRBJ2-5	CASSPTERGWETQYF
TRBV3-2	TRBJ2-3	CASSRLGTGGSDTQYF
TRBV19	TRBJ2-1	CASSGSGPFNEQFF
TRBV21-1	TRBJ2-7	CASSKGSDSYYEQYF
TRBV21-1	TRBJ2-4	CASSTGQANTLAKNIQYF
TRBV7-6	TRBJ2-5	CASGGEGLGETQYF
TRBV9	TRBJ2-5	CASSPRTGDQETQYF
TRBV2	TRBJ2-2	CASSERVGELFF
TRBV12-3/TRBV12-4	TRBJ2-1	CASRGVASGDEQFF
TRBV3-1	TRBJ2-1	CASSQASDRGSYNEQFF
TRBV19	TRBJ2-5	CASSTESVAETQYF